These 7 T cell receptor beta chains came from one sample sequenced in a study of beta chain features in type 1 diabetes. What was sequenced were expressed TCRB transcripts, since all of the isolated RNA had been reverse transcribed. Only in-frame clones appear in the TCRdb table, and some are missing; sequencing was by immunoSEQ multiplex PCR. The sample includes 860,000 or so clones, about 17% seen only once; the top ten take 0.02% to 0.025%. Sequencing was carried out using naive CD4+ T cells from blood. The receptors shown here come from a woman aged 18-29 years in good health.

In its sample, this clone was seen a few times. The chain is built from TRBV29-1 and TRBJ2-1; no definite D call. The CDR3 extends over 16 amino acids. V lost 4 bases and J 0 bases, leaving 16 bases between the germline ends. Germline V gene lookup returns CDR1 SQVTM and CDR2 ANQGSEA. CDR3 DNA sequence: TGCAGCGTTGCGGCTGCCATAAGAATCTCCTACAATGAGCAGTTCTTC. Translating it yields CSVAAAIRISYNEQFF.

The chain couples TRBV6-4 to TRBJ2-5, with D perhaps TRBD2 (7 bases). From germline, CDR1 is MRHNA and CDR2 SNTAGT. The V end lost 5 bases, the J end lost 5 bases, and 9 bases lay between the germline ends. The CDR3 runs 12 residues. DNA of the CDR3: TGTGCCAGCAGTTGGGGGGGCGAGACCCAGTACTTC. It is translated as CASSWGGETQYF.

In this sample, this clone turned up a few times. The chain recombines TRBV5-4 with TRBJ2-5; TRBD1 agrees at 7 bases. Losses at the gene ends were 3 bases for V and 5 bases for J; bases not matched to a gene: 7. CDR1 is SGHNT and CDR2 is YYREEE in the germline V gene (reference sequence). The CDR3 consists of 14 residues. CDR3 protein: CASSSRDRGETQYF. The CDR3 DNA reads TGTGCCAGCAGCTCCCGGGACAGAGGGGAGACCCAGTACTTC. Full variable domain (rest looked up from reference TRBV5-4 and TRBJ2-5): ETGVTQSPTHLIKTRGQQVTLRCSSQSGHNTVSWYQQALGQGPQFIFQYYREEENGRGNFPPRFSGLQFPNYSSELNVNALELDDSALYLCASSSRDRGETQYFGPGTRLLVL.

This chain uses TRBV4-2 with TRBJ2-1, with D perhaps TRBD1 or TRBD2 (6 bases each). Trimming shortened V by 3 bases and J by 6 bases, and 24 bases separated the two germline ends. The CDR3 has 18 amino acids. Looked up from germline, CDR1 is LGHNA and CDR2 is YNFKEQ. The CDR3, as DNA: TGTGCCAGCAGCCATTTTCTTTCGCGGAGGGGGTATGGCAATGAGCAGTTCTTC. Encoded protein: CASSHFLSRRGYGNEQFF.

Only a few counts were recorded for this clone. The chain combines TRBV4-2 with TRBJ2-7; D gene ambiguous. V lost 0 bases and J 4 bases, leaving 10 bases between the germline ends. This CDR3 region has 14 residues. Germline V gene sequence: CDR1 LGHNA, CDR2 YNFKEQ. The CDR3: CASSQDAQVYEQYF. CDR3 DNA: TGTGCCAGCAGCCAAGATGCACAAGTTTACGAGCAGTACTTC.

This clone was picked up a small number of times. V gene TRBV7-2 combines with J gene TRBJ1-1; D is unclear. This CDR3 spans 14 amino acids. From germline, CDR1 is SGHTA and CDR2 FQGNSA. V lost 2 bases and J lost 4, with 11 bases in between. CDR3 nucleotide sequence: TGTGCCAGCAGCTTACCGGGGTCGGGCACTGAAGCTTTCTTT. Encoded protein: CASSLPGSGTEAFF.

The chain joins TRBV4-2 to TRBJ1-1; D is uncertain. Germline CDR1 is LGHNA and CDR2 is YNFKEQ. V lost 0 bases to trimming and J lost 1 base, with 6 bases between them. The CDR3 is 14 residues long. The CDR3 spells CASSQETENTEAFF. As DNA, the CDR3 is TGTGCCAGCAGCCAAGAAACAGAGAACACTGAAGCTTTCTTT.